This T cell receptor beta chain is drawn from a study of shared clonotypes between healthy human individuals. Across the whole study: Donor composition was a couple of women and a few men, aged 18 to 49.

Some clones are missing from TCRdb's copy, which holds only in-frame ones; the method was immunoSEQ multiplex PCR. This table holds over 2 million clones, 85% to 95% found once. Per germline, CDR1 SGHRS and CDR2 YFSETQ. The CDR3 contains 15 residues. V lost 4 bases and J lost 4, with 12 bases in between. The gene calls are TRBV5-1 and TRBJ2-6; D remains ambiguous. Sequenced: naive CD4+ T cells sorted from blood. Described subset: CD45RA+ positively selected. The receptor comes from a man between 18 and 29 years old in good health. The CDR3 reads CASSPSTYGANVLTF. CDR3 bases: TGCGCCAGCAGCCCCTCGACGTACGGGGCCAACGTCCTGACTTTC.